The rows below give T cell receptor beta chains drawn from one sample of a study of CD8 T cells in Susac syndrome. One entry per CDR3 protein, called by TCRdb with MiXCR from the immunoSEQ multiplex PCR reads. The table lists 160,000 or so distinct CDR3 sequences, under 95% of them singletons. Input material: CD4+ T cells from PBMCs. All receptors come from a human donor in good health. CDR3s include the opening cysteine and the closing phenylalanine or tryptophan. A D gene is named only where the DNA matches it firmly. The size field is filled for only some rows; it gives once, few, many or a size class.

cdr3_length	v_call	j_call	clone_size	d_call	cdr3_aa	cdr3_nt
14	TRBV5-4	TRBJ2-4	NA	NA	CASSLVGSQNIQYF	TGTGCCAGCAGCTTGGTTGGGTCTCAAAACATTCAGTACTTC
13	TRBV5-1	TRBJ1-2	NA	NA	CASSLDASYGYTF	TGCGCCAGCAGCTTGGATGCCAGCTATGGCTACACCTTC
13	TRBV2	TRBJ1-1	NA	TRBD1	CASLTGVNTEAFF	TGTGCCAGCCTGACAGGGGTGAACACTGAAGCTTTCTTT
13	TRBV6-2/TRBV6-3	TRBJ1-5	NA	NA	CASSWAARGPQHF	TGTGCCAGCAGTTGGGCAGCTAGGGGGCCCCAGCATTTT
16	TRBV5-1	TRBJ1-4	NA	NA	CASSGKRGDSGEKLFF	TGCGCCAGCAGCGGGAAACGGGGGGATAGCGGTGAAAAACTGTTTTTT
14	TRBV14	TRBJ1-2	NA	NA	CASSQSQQGYGYTF	TGTGCCAGCAGCCAATCCCAACAGGGCTATGGCTACACCTTC
16	TRBV13	TRBJ2-3	NA	TRBD1	CASSYSGTASTDTQYF	TGTGCCAGCAGCTACTCCGGGACAGCTAGCACAGATACGCAGTATTTT
12	TRBV29-1	TRBJ2-4	NA	NA	CSVGVGENIQYF	TGCAGCGTCGGAGTGGGAGAAAACATTCAGTACTTC
12	TRBV20-1	TRBJ2-1	NA	TRBD2	CSARLADNEQFF	TGCAGTGCTAGACTAGCGGACAATGAGCAGTTCTTC
16	TRBV4-1	TRBJ2-2	NA	NA	CASSQDRNVRAGELFF	TGCGCCAGCAGCCAAGATCGGAACGTCCGGGCCGGGGAGCTGTTTTTT
14	TRBV28	TRBJ2-6	NA	NA	CASRGGARANVLTF	TGTGCCAGCAGAGGGGGGGCTCGGGCCAACGTCCTGACTTTC
15	TRBV6-2/TRBV6-3	TRBJ1-1	NA	NA	CASSYLGGVNTEAFF	TGTGCCAGCAGTTATTTAGGGGGTGTGAACACTGAAGCTTTCTTT
15	TRBV5-1	TRBJ1-5	NA	TRBD1	CASRQTGDPNQPQHF	TGCGCCAGCAGACAGACAGGGGACCCCAATCAGCCCCAGCATTTT
13	TRBV2	TRBJ2-7	NA	NA	CASSDRGTVEQYF	TGTGCCAGCAGTGACAGGGGCACGGTCGAGCAGTACTTC
18	TRBV20-1	TRBJ1-2	NA	TRBD1	CSATDTGQGGFRDYGYTF	TGCAGTGCTACCGACACGGGACAGGGAGGGTTTCGGGACTATGGCTACACCTTC
13	TRBV29-1	TRBJ2-3	NA	NA	CSVHRESTDTQYF	TGCAGCGTTCACAGAGAAAGCACAGATACGCAGTATTTT
16	TRBV11-2	TRBJ2-7	NA	TRBD2	CASSLDPGGGSYEQYF	TGTGCCAGCAGCTTAGATCCCGGGGGGGGGTCCTACGAGCAGTACTTC
15	TRBV4-1	TRBJ2-1	once	NA	CASSQGQGPGWEQFF	TGCGCCAGCAGCCAGGGTCAGGGGCCAGGATGGGAGCAGTTCTTC
16	TRBV19	TRBJ1-1	NA	TRBD1	CASSKPGGRGFPEAFF	TGTGCCAGTAGTAAGCCCGGGGGCAGGGGGTTCCCTGAAGCTTTCTTT
13	TRBV18	TRBJ2-7	once	NA	CASSPQQGRKQYF	TGTGCCAGCTCACCACAACAGGGTCGCAAGCAGTACTTC
15	TRBV5-1	TRBJ2-7	NA	TRBD2	CASSSQTSGYYEQYF	TGCGCCAGCAGCTCTCAGACTAGCGGATACTACGAGCAGTACTTC
13	TRBV18	TRBJ1-2	NA	NA	CASSGGQTYGYTF	TGTGCCAGCTCAGGAGGACAGACCTATGGCTACACCTTC
15	TRBV3-1	TRBJ2-7	NA	NA	CASSQGPGGSYEQYF	TGTGCCAGCAGCCAAGGCCCAGGGGGGTCCTACGAGCAGTACTTC
15	TRBV7-2	TRBJ2-5	NA	TRBD1	CASSLGGPGGETQYF	TGTGCCAGCAGCCTAGGGGGCCCCGGTGGAGAGACCCAGTACTTC
14	TRBV13	TRBJ2-7	NA	TRBD1	CASSLGDRDYEQYF	TGTGCCAGCAGCTTAGGGGACAGGGACTACGAGCAGTACTTC
13	TRBV3-1	TRBJ2-3	few	NA	CASSPSGADTQYF	TGTGCCAGCAGCCCCTCGGGAGCAGATACGCAGTATTTT